This TCR beta chain appears in the sequencing data of a study of blood T cell repertoires in COVID-19. Study summary: Some COVID-19 samples were acute and others convalescent; all came from the United States, Italy and Spain.

Clones were sequenced by immunoSEQ multiplex PCR, and TCRdb holds only the in-frame ones, with some missing. The repertoire holds some 81,000 clones, about 90% seen once, with around 0.96% in the top ten. Trimming left V 4 bases short and J 4 bases short, with 21 bases between. The CDR3 length is 17 residues. Germline V gene lookup returns CDR1 SEHNR and CDR2 FQNEAQ (reference sequence). The sequence was collected from a woman between 45 and 65 years old in a cohort sampled during active COVID-19. The chain is built from TRBV7-9 and TRBJ2-3; D is possibly TRBD2 (5 bases). Sequences were obtained from peripheral blood. The CDR3 protein is CASSSREAPTGADTQYF. The CDR3 bases are TGTGCCAGCAGCTCCCGAGAGGCCCCTACCGGGGCAGATACGCAGTATTTT.